The 21 T cell receptor beta chains reported below all come from one sample, sequenced in a study of identical twins. TCRdb ran MiXCR on the 5' RACE reads and lists one entry per CDR3 protein. Altogether some 250,000 distinct CDR3 sequences are present, 12% being singletons, with the ten largest covering 3.5% to 5%. This same sample was also taken into another study, of yellow fever vaccine responses in identical twins.

Sample: memory (CD45RO+) T cells sorted from blood. The receptor set was obtained from a woman between 18 and 29 years old in good health.

J is TRBJ2-1 and V is TRBV20-1; TRBD2 aligns across 14 bases. Germline V gene lookup returns CDR1 DFQATT and CDR2 SNEGSKA (reference sequence). CDR3 size: 16 residues. The junction had 17 bases not matched to a gene; V was cut back by 4 bases and J by 15 bases. The CDR3 bases are TGCAGTGCTACCGTCCCCGGGACTAGCGGGGGCGTGGGCGGGTTCTTC. Protein sequence: CSATVPGTSGGVGGFF.

Ten or more counts support this clonotype. The gene calls are TRBV20-1 and TRBJ1-5, with 7 positions matching TRBD1. CDR3 length: 16 residues. Per the germline V gene, CDR1 is DFQATT and CDR2 is SNEGSKA (reference sequence). The V segment lost 5 bases and the J segment 1 base; nucleotides outside the gene matches: 11. CDR3 sequence reads: CSAPLPGTESNQPQHF. CDR3 in DNA: TGCAGTGCTCCGCTACCCGGGACAGAGAGCAATCAGCCCCAGCATTTT.

This clonotype was counted ten times or more. This chain connects TRBV4-3 to TRBJ2-2; 7 positions match TRBD1. Germline CDR1 is LGHNA and CDR2 is YSLEER. The CDR3 covers 17 residues. Trimming at V came to 0 bases and at J to 4 bases, leaving 8 bases not matched to a gene. The DNA of the CDR3 is TGCGCCAGCAGCCAAGATTTAGGGGGCGCGGGCACCGGGGAGCTGTTTTTT. Translated, it gives CASSQDLGGAGTGELFF.

This clonotype showed up many times. The chain recombines TRBV10-3 with TRBJ2-3; D is unclear. CDR1 is ENHRY and CDR2 is SYGVKD in the germline V gene. The ends were cut back, 3 bases at V and 2 bases at J, with 6 bases in the middle. The CDR3 spans 13 residues. The CDR3 here is CAISESSTDTQYF. The CDR3 DNA is TGTGCCATCAGTGAATCTTCCACAGATACGCAGTATTTT.

V gene TRBV25-1 combines with J gene TRBJ1-1; no definite D call. Trimming left V 3 bases short and J 3 bases short, with 14 bases between. Germline lookup yields CDR1 MGHDK and CDR2 SYGVNS. The CDR3 is made up of 15 amino acids. The CDR3: CASSDTKRSYTEAFF. CDR3 DNA: TGTGCCAGCAGTGACACCAAACGTTCCTACACTGAAGCTTTCTTT.

The V call is TRBV6-2 or TRBV6-3, the J call TRBJ2-2, with D tentatively TRBD2 (5 bases). Per germline, CDR1 MNHEY and CDR2 SVGEGT. The CDR3 contains 15 residues. V gave up 0 bases and J gave up 5 bases, with 10 bases separating them. The CDR3: CASSYSAGETGELFF. CDR3 coding DNA: TGTGCCAGCAGTTACTCTGCGGGCGAAACCGGGGAGCTGTTTTTT.

The chain employs TRBV5-1 and TRBJ2-2, with 7 bases identical to TRBD2. With 4 bases clipped from V and 1 base from J, the junction kept 1 base outside the gene matches. CDR1 is SGHRS and CDR2 is YFSETQ in the germline V gene. This CDR3 is 14 amino acids long. In nucleotides, the CDR3 is TGCGCCAGCAGCGGCGGGGGGAACACCGGGGAGCTGTTTTTT. Translating it yields CASSGGGNTGELFF.

This clonotype was seen only a few times. The gene calls are TRBV12-3 or TRBV12-4 and TRBJ2-4, with D possibly called TRBD1 or TRBD2 (6 bases each). CDR3 length: 13 amino acids. Trimming cost V 5 bases and J 6 bases, with 11 bases left between them. CDR3: CASSQEGGNIQYF. CDR3 DNA: TGTGCCAGCAGTCAGGAGGGGGGAAACATTCAGTACTTC.

The chain carries TRBV30 and TRBJ1-6; 8 bases line up with TRBD1. This CDR3 spans 14 amino acids. Germline assignment: CDR1 GTSNPN and CDR2 SVGIG (reference sequence). V lost 2 bases, J lost 7 bases, and 4 bases stayed unmatched. The CDR3 protein is CAWSRTGSNSPLHF. For the CDR3, the DNA is TGTGCCTGGAGTCGGACAGGGAGCAATTCACCCCTCCACTTT.

This clonotype was picked up many times. The chain recombines TRBV15 with TRBJ2-4; unclear D gene. V was clipped by 5 bases and J by 0 bases, with 11 bases between them. Germline V CDR1 and CDR2: LNHNV, YYDKDF (reference sequence). The CDR3 spans 15 residues. The CDR3 region is CATSAEVLAKNIQYF. CDR3 bases: TGTGCCACCAGCGCTGAGGTGCTAGCCAAAAACATTCAGTACTTC.

This sequence joins TRBV12-3 or TRBV12-4 and TRBJ2-1; D is tentatively TRBD1 or TRBD2 (6 bases each). The CDR3 runs to 18 residues. V lost 2 bases to trimming and J lost 0 bases, with 17 bases between them. CDR3 sequence reads: CASSLPVGWGASYNEQFF. CDR3 coding DNA: TGTGCCAGCAGTTTACCCGTTGGGTGGGGGGCCTCCTACAATGAGCAGTTCTTC.

This clonotype was seen more than once but under ten times. The rearrangement links TRBV2 to TRBJ2-1; D ambiguous. The CDR3 is made up of 14 amino acids. CDR1 and CDR2 from the germline V gene are SNHLY and FYNNEI. V lost 2 bases to trimming and J lost 5 bases, with 10 bases between them. CDR3 coding DNA: TGTGCCAGCAGTGAACTAGTGTCAGACAATGAGCAGTTCTTC. It encodes CASSELVSDNEQFF.

This clonotype was observed a handful of times. The rearrangement uses TRBV3-1 and TRBJ2-3; tentatively, D is TRBD1 or TRBD2 (6 bases each). Germline loops: CDR1 LGHDT, CDR2 YNNKEL (reference sequence). Trimming cost V 1 base and J 2 bases, with 16 bases left between them. The CDR3 extends over 17 amino acids. CDR3 DNA: TGTGCCAGCAGCCAAGGAGGGGGGCCAAAGGCCACAGATACGCAGTATTTT. It specifies CASSQGGGPKATDTQYF.

The J gene is TRBJ1-6, the V gene TRBV6-5; the D gene is possibly TRBD1 (6 bases). The CDR3 runs to 18 residues. The germline V gene encodes CDR1 MNHEY and CDR2 SVGAGI. Trimming left V 0 bases short and J 7 bases short, with 19 bases between. The CDR3: CASSYSLPGAQFNSPLHF. CDR3 bases: TGTGCCAGCAGTTACTCGCTTCCAGGGGCTCAGTTCAATTCACCCCTCCACTTT.

To note about this clonotype: It may be a read error: a sequence one base away is much more abundant. The J gene is TRBJ2-7, the V gene TRBV28; D unclear. Trimming took off 8 bases at V and 0 bases at J, with 14 bases between the two ends. The CDR3 has 14 amino acids. In germline, CDR1 is MDHEN, CDR2 SYDVKM. CDR3 bases: TGTGCCAGCCTGACATGGAAGAGCTCCTACGAGCAGTACTTC. It encodes CASLTWKSSYEQYF.

The chain recombines TRBV7-2 with TRBJ2-5; the D gene is possibly TRBD2 (6 bases). The V gene's germline CDR1 is SGHTA and CDR2 FQGNSA. The CDR3 has 18 amino acids. Trimming cost V 1 base and J 6 bases, with 24 bases left between them. CDR3 bases: TGTGCCAGCAGCTTAGGGATAAACACTGGAGGGCTGTTGAAGACCCAGTACTTC. Protein product: CASSLGINTGGLLKTQYF.

This clonotype was detected ten times or more. The chain has TRBV18 and TRBJ1-5, with TRBD1 identical over 7 bases. Looked up from germline, CDR1 is KGHSH and CDR2 is LQKENI. Germline trimming cut 6 bases from V and 0 bases from J; bases unmatched to any gene: 5. CDR3 length equals 15 residues. This CDR3 is CASSPGQNSNQPQHF. The DNA for the CDR3 is TGTGCCAGCTCCCCGGGACAGAATAGCAATCAGCCCCAGCATTTT.

The table lists this clonotype with a few counts. The chain combines TRBV5-5 with TRBJ2-7, with D maybe TRBD2 (5 bases). The CDR3 runs 15 residues. Trimming removed 2 bases at V and 0 bases at J, with 12 bases between. Germline CDR1 SGHKS, CDR2 YYEKEE (reference sequence). CDR3 loop: CASSFRTGSSYEQYF. The CDR3 DNA is TGTGCCAGCAGCTTCAGGACTGGGAGCTCCTACGAGCAGTACTTC.

The chain recombines TRBV30 with TRBJ2-5, with D perhaps matching TRBD1 or TRBD2 (7 bases each). Germline V gives CDR1 GTSNPN, CDR2 SVGIG (reference sequence). The CDR3 is made up of 13 amino acids. V shed 8 bases and J shed 3 bases, with 16 bases lying between them. Here the CDR3 DNA reads TGTGCCGGTACGGCAGGGGGGGAAGAGACCCAGTACTTC. Encoded protein: CAGTAGGEETQYF.

This sequence joins TRBV7-9 and TRBJ2-7; D gene unclear. The V gene's germline CDR1 is SEHNR and CDR2 FQNEAQ (reference sequence). The CDR3 extends over 14 amino acids. The V and J ends lost 3 bases and 2 bases respectively, with 11 bases between them. The CDR3: CASSFRSGPYEQYF. CDR3 in DNA: TGTGCCAGCAGCTTCCGATCCGGGCCCTACGAGCAGTACTTC.

In this sample, this clonotype turned up a few times. The chain is built from TRBV7-3 and TRBJ2-1; 8 bases line up with TRBD2. V lost 5 bases and J lost 2; bases outside the gene matches: 8. The CDR3 covers 16 residues. Germline assignment: CDR1 SGHTA and CDR2 FQGTGA. CDR3 protein: CASSRRGTSAYNEQFF. DNA for the CDR3: TGTGCCAGCAGCCGAAGAGGGACTAGTGCCTACAATGAGCAGTTCTTC.